The rows below give T cell receptor beta chains drawn from one sample of a study of lymphopenia after photon versus proton radiotherapy. Measured with immunoSEQ multiplex PCR; TCRdb has only the in-frame clones, and not every one. The table has 35,000 to 45,000 clones, roughly four fifths seen once. The sample in question was peripheral blood, obtained from a patient treated with proton-based radiotherapy. The receptors originated from a woman in her 70s with pancreatic cancer. Both conserved end residues are part of each CDR3. The order of the fields is V gene, J gene, D gene, clone size, CDR3 protein, CDR3 DNA. The D gene is left open where the match is weak. Clone size is not always given. Where it is, it says once, few, many or a class for expanded clones.

TRBV4-2	TRBJ1-2	.	.	CASSQDYQVNYGYTF	TGTGCCAGCAGCCAAGATTATCAGGTTAACTATGGCTACACCTTC
TRBV30	TRBJ1-6	TRBD1	.	CAWSVGRGPNSPLHF	TGTGCCTGGAGTGTGGGCAGGGGGCCTAATTCACCCCTCCACTTT
TRBV5-4	TRBJ2-6	.	.	CASSLDLSGANVLTF	TGTGCCAGCAGCTTGGACCTCTCTGGGGCCAACGTCCTGACTTTC
TRBV19	TRBJ1-5	.	.	CASSMRQNSNQPQHF	TGTGCCAGTAGTATGAGACAGAATAGCAATCAGCCCCAGCATTTT
TRBV29-1	TRBJ2-3	.	.	CSVEVWGRGDTQYF	TGCAGCGTTGAAGTTTGGGGGCGGGGAGATACGCAGTATTTT
TRBV27	TRBJ2-1	.	.	CASSFGSLAESYNEQFF	TGTGCCAGCAGTTTTGGTTCCTTAGCGGAATCCTACAATGAGCAGTTCTTC
TRBV2	TRBJ1-2	.	once	CATKPREAIYGYTF	TGTGCCACCAAACCGCGGGAAGCCATATATGGCTACACCTTC
TRBV9	TRBJ1-3	.	.	CASSVQQGSGGNTIYF	TGTGCCAGCAGCGTACAGCAGGGTTCGGGCGGAAACACCATATATTTT
TRBV5-4	TRBJ2-5	TRBD2	.	CASSPGTSGGQETQYF	TGTGCCAGCAGCCCTGGGACTAGCGGGGGTCAAGAGACCCAGTACTTC
TRBV7-6	TRBJ1-1	.	.	CASSADSNTEAFF	TGTGCCAGCAGCGCGGACAGTAACACTGAAGCTTTCTTT
TRBV5-4	TRBJ2-2	TRBD2	.	CASRTSGTNTGELFF	TGTGCCAGCAGGACTAGCGGGACGAACACCGGGGAGCTGTTTTTT
TRBV28	TRBJ1-1	.	.	CASSRRRTGSRTEAFF	TGTGCCAGCAGCAGACGGCGAACAGGGTCCCGAACTGAAGCTTTCTTT
TRBV5-1	TRBJ2-7	.	few	CASSLWGANGFANEQYF	TGCGCCAGCAGCCTGTGGGGGGCAAACGGGTTCGCAAACGAGCAGTACTTC
TRBV18	TRBJ2-3	.	.	CASSPGSRASTDTQYF	TGTGCCAGCTCACCCGGATCGAGGGCCAGCACAGATACGCAGTATTTT
TRBV7-2	TRBJ2-7	TRBD1	.	CASSLTGTGPGEQYF	TGTGCCAGCAGCTTAACAGGGACAGGGCCGGGCGAGCAGTACTTC
TRBV7-8	TRBJ2-3	TRBD1	.	CASSITRQGNVPSDTQYF	TGTGCCAGCAGCATTACCCGACAGGGAAACGTCCCTTCGGATACGCAGTATTTT
TRBV30	TRBJ2-7	.	.	CAWSEGGTSYEQYF	TGTGCCTGGAGTGAAGGCGGGACGTCCTACGAGCAGTACTTC
TRBV6-5	TRBJ2-3	TRBD2	once	CASSLLAGVSTDTQYF	TGTGCCAGCAGTTTATTAGCGGGGGTTAGCACAGATACGCAGTATTTT
TRBV2	TRBJ1-1	.	.	CASSERGNTEAFF	TGTGCCAGCAGTGAGAGAGGGAACACTGAAGCTTTCTTT
TRBV6-4	TRBJ2-7	TRBD1	.	CASSVRTGVPYEQYF	TGTGCCAGCAGTGTCAGGACAGGGGTCCCCTACGAGCAGTACTTC
TRBV6-5	TRBJ2-2	.	once	CATHGTALTGELFF	TGTGCCACCCACGGGACCGCCCTCACCGGGGAGCTGTTTTTT
TRBV4-3	TRBJ2-7	TRBD1	.	CASSRQGASFHEQYF	TGCGCCAGCAGTCGACAGGGGGCAAGCTTTCACGAGCAGTACTTC
TRBV7-2	TRBJ1-1	.	once	CASSLSIDTEAFF	TGTGCCAGCAGCTTAAGTATAGACACTGAAGCTTTCTTT
TRBV9	TRBJ2-5	.	few	CASSVDRYPQETQYF	TGTGCCAGCAGCGTAGACCGCTACCCCCAAGAGACCCAGTACTTC
TRBV6-4	TRBJ2-3	TRBD1	once	CASRKGGGSTDTQYF	TGTGCCAGCAGGAAAGGGGGCGGAAGCACAGATACGCAGTATTTT
TRBV29-1	TRBJ2-2	.	.	CSVAQRNTGELFF	TGCAGCGTTGCGCAGAGGAACACCGGGGAGCTGTTTTTT
TRBV4-1	TRBJ1-1	TRBD1	few	CASSQEQRGRTEAFF	TGCGCCAGCAGCCAGGAACAAAGGGGGCGCACTGAAGCTTTCTTT
TRBV7-2	TRBJ2-1	TRBD2	.	CASSAGLAGAYNEQFF	TGTGCCAGCAGCGCAGGACTAGCGGGGGCCTACAATGAGCAGTTCTTC
TRBV28	TRBJ2-3	TRBD2	.	CASSFGAGVWGRSSTDTQYF	TGTGCCAGCAGTTTTGGAGCGGGAGTCTGGGGAAGGTCTAGCACAGATACGCAGTATTTT
TRBV6-6	TRBJ1-1	.	.	CASSSGVTEAFF	TGTGCCAGCAGTTCCGGGGTCACTGAAGCTTTCTTT
TRBV18	TRBJ1-1	TRBD1	once	CASSRGQDNTEAFF	TGTGCCAGCTCCCGAGGACAGGACAACACTGAAGCTTTCTTT
TRBV2	TRBJ1-1	.	few	CASSLTVNTEAFF	TGTGCCAGCAGCCTAACGGTGAACACTGAAGCTTTCTTT
TRBV6-5	TRBJ1-1	.	.	CASTPRANTEAFF	TGTGCCAGCACCCCGCGGGCTAACACTGAAGCTTTCTTT
TRBV5-1	TRBJ1-2	.	.	CASAIPGQGYTF	TGCGCCAGCGCAATCCCGGGTCAAGGCTACACCTTC
TRBV7-8	TRBJ1-2	.	once	CASHLGGALSGGYTF	TGTGCCAGTCACTTAGGGGGGGCCCTGTCAGGCGGCTACACCTTC
TRBV7-9	TRBJ1-1	.	.	CASSLEGLEAFF	TGTGCCAGCAGCTTAGAGGGGCTTGAAGCTTTCTTT
TRBV27	TRBJ2-1	.	.	CASSFPGTILVF	TGTGCCAGCAGCTTCCCCGGGACCATCCTTGTCTTC
TRBV7-9	TRBJ1-2	.	.	CASSFENRDNYGYTF	TGTGCCAGCAGCTTTGAGAACAGGGACAACTATGGCTACACCTTC
TRBV7-2	TRBJ2-7	TRBD2	.	CASSWRTSGRAQVEQYF	TGTGCCAGCAGCTGGCGGACTAGCGGGAGGGCCCAGGTCGAGCAGTACTTC
TRBV19	TRBJ2-7	TRBD1	.	CASTRDRRTYEQYF	TGTGCCAGTACCAGGGACAGGCGCACCTACGAGCAGTACTTC